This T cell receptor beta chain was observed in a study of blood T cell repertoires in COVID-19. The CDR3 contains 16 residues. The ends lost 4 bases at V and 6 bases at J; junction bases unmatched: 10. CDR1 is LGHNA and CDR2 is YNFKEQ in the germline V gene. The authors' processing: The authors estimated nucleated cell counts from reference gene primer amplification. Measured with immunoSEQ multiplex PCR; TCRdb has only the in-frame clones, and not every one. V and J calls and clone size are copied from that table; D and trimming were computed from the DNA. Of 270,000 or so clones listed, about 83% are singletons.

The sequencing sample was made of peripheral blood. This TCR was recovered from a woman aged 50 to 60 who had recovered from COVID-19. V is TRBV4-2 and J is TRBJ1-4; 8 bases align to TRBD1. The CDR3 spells CASSRAGDRGDEKLFF. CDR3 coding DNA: TGTGCCAGCAGCCGAGCCGGAGACAGGGGTGATGAAAAACTGTTTTTT.